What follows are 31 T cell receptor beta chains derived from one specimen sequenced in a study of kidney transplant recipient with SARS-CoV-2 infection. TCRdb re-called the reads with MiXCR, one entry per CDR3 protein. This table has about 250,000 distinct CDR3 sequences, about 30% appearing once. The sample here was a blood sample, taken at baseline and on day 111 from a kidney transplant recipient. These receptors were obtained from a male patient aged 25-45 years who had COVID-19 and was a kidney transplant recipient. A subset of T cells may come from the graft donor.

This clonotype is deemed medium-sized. Here the CDR3 reads CASSRTSGATDTQYF. In DNA, the CDR3 is TGTGCCAGCAGCCGGACTAGCGGGGCCACAGATACGCAGTATTTT. The chain couples TRBV11-2 to TRBJ2-3; the match to TRBD2 covers 12 bases. V dropped 5 bases and J dropped 2; count of bases not matched to a gene: 2. The CDR3 totals 15 residues. The germline CDR1 and CDR2 sequences are SGHAT and FQNNGV.

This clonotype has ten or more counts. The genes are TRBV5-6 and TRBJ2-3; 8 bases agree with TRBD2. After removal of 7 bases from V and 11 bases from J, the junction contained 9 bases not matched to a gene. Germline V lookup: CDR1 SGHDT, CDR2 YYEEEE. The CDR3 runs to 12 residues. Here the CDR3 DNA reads TGTGCCAGCGGAGACCCGGGGGGGATGCAGTATTTT. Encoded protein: CASGDPGGMQYF. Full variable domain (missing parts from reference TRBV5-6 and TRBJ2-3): DAGVTQSPTHLIKTRGQQVTLRCSPKSGHDTVSWYQQALGQGPQFIFQYYEEEERQRGNFPDRFSGHQFPNYSSELNVNALLLGDSALYLCASGDPGGMQYFGPGTRLTVL.

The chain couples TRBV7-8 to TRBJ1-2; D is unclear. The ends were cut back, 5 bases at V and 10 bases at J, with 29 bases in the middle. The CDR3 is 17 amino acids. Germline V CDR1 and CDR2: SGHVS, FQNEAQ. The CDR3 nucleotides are TGTGCCAGCAGCGCACGTCCGTTTACCCGAAAGACCTATAACTACACCTTC. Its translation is CASSARPFTRKTYNYTF.

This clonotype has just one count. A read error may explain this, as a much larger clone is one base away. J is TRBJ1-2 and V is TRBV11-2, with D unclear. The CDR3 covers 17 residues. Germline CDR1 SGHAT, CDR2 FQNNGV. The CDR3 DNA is TGTGCCAGCAGCGTCGTATTAACAAGCAGAAAGACCTATGGCTGCACCTTC. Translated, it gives CASSVVLTSRKTYGCTF. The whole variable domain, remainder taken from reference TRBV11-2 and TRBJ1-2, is EAGVAQSPRYKIIEKRQSVAFWCNPISGHATLYWYQQILGQGPKLLIQFQNNGVVDDSQLPKDRFSAERLKGVDSTLKIQPAKLEDSAVYLCASSVVLTSRKTYGCTFGSGTRLTVV.

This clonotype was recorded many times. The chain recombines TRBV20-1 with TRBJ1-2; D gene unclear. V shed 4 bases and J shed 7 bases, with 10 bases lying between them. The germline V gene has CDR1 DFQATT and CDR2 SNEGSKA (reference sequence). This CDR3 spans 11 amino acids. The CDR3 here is CSAKLVSGYTF. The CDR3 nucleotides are TGCAGTGCTAAATTGGTTTCTGGCTACACCTTC.

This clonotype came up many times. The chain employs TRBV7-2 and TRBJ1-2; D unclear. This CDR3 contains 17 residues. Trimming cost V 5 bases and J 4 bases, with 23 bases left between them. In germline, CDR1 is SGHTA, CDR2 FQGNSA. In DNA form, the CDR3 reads TGTGCCAGCAGCGTCGTATGCAGAGACGGAAAGACCTATGGCTACACCTTC. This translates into CASSVVCRDGKTYGYTF.

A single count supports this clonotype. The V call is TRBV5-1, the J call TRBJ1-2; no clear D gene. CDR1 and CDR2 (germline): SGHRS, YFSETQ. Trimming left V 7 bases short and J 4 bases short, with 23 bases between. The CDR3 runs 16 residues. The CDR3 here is CASFCTSVRKTYGYTF. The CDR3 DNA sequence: TGCGCCAGCTTTTGTACATCGGTTCGAAAGACCTATGGCTACACCTTC.

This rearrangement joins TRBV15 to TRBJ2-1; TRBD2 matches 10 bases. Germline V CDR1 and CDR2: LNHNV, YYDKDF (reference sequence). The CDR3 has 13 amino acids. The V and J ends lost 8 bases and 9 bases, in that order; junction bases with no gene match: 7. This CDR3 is CATQSGREAEQFF. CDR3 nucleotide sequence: TGTGCCACCCAGAGCGGGAGGGAGGCTGAGCAGTTCTTC.

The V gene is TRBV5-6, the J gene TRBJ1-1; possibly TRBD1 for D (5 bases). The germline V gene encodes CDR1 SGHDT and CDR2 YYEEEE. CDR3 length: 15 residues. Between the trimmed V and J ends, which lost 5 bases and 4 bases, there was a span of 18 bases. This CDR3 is CASRFKHGGGTEAFF. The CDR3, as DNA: TGTGCCAGCAGATTCAAACACGGGGGGGGCACTGAAGCTTTCTTT.

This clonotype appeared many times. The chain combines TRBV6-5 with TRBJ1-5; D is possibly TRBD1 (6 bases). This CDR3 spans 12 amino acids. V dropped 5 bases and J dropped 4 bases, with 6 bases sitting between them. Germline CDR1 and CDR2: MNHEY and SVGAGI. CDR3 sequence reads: CASSTGNQPQHF. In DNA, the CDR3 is TGTGCCAGCAGTACAGGGAATCAGCCCCAGCATTTT.

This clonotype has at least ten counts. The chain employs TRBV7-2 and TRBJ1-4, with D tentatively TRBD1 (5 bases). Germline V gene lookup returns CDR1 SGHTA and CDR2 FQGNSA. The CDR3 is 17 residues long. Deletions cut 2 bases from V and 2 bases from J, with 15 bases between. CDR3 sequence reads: CASSLIGAAVTNEKLFF. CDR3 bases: TGTGCCAGCAGCTTAATTGGGGCGGCCGTTACTAATGAAAAACTGTTTTTT.

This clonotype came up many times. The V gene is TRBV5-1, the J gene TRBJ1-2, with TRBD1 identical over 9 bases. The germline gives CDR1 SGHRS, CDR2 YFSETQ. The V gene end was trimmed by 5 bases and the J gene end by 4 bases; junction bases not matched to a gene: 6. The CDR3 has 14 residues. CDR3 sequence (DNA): TGCGCCAGCAGGGGACAGGGCGACGGCTATGGCTACACCTTC. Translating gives CASRGQGDGYGYTF.

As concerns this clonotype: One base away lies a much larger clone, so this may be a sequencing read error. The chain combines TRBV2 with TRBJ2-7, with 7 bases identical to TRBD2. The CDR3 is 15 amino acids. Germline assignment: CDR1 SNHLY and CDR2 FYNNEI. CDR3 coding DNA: TGTGTCAGCAGTGCTGATTACGCGGGAGCGAGCGAGCAGTACTTC. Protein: CVSSADYAGASEQYF.

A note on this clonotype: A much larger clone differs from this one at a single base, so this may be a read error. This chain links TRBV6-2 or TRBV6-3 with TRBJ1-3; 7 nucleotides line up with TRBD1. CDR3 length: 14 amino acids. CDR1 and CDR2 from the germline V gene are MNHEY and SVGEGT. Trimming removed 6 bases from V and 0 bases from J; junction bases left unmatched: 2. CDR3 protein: CASRRTGSGNTIYF. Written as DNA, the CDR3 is TGTGCCAGCAGACGGACAGGCTCTGGAAACACCATATATTTT.

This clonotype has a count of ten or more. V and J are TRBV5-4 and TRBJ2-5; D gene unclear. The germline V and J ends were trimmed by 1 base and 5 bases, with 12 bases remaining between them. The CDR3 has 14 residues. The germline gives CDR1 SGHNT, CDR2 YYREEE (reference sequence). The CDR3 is CASSLKVGSETQYF. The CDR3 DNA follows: TGTGCCAGCAGCTTGAAGGTGGGTTCGGAGACCCAGTACTTC.

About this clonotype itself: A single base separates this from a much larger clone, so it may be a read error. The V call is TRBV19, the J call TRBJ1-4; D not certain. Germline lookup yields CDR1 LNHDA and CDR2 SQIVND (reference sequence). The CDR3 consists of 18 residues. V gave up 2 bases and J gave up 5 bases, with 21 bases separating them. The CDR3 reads CASSIFITWSVLNEKLFF. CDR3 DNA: TGTGCCAGTAGTATATTCATCACCTGGAGCGTCCTGAATGAAAAACTGTTTTTT.

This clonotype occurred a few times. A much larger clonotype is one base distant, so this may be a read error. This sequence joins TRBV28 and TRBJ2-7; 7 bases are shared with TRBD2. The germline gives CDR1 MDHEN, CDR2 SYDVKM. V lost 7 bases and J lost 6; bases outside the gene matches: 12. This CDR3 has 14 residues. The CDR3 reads CASNPFATSIEQYV. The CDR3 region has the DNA TGTGCCAGCAACCCTTTTGCGACTAGCATCGAGCAGTACGTC.

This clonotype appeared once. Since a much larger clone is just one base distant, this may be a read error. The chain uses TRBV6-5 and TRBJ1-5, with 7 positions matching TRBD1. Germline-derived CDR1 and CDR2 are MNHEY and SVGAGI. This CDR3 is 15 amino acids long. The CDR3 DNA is TGTGCCAGCAGAAGACAGGGCAGGGGCAATCGGCCCCAGCATTTT. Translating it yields CASRRQGRGNRPQHF.

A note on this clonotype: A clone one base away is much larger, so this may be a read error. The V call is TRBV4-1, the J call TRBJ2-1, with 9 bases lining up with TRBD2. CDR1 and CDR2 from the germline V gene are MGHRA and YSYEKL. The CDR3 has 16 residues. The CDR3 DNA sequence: TGCGTCAGCAGCCAAGACGATCGCGGGAGGGGGAATGAGCAGTTCTTC. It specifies CVSSQDDRGRGNEQFF.

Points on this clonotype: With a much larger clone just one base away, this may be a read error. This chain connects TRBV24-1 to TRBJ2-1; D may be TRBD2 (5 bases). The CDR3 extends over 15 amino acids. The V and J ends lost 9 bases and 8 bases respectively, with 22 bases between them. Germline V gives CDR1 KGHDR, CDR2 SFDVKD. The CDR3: CATGRGGSLGDEQFF. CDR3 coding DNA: TGTGCCACCGGGCGCGGCGGGTCCTTGGGCGATGAGCAGTTCTTC.

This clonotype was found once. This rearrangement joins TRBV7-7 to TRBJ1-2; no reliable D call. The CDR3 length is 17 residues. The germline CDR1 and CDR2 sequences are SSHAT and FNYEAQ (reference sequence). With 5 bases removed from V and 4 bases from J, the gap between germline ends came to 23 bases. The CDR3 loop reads CASSPNDKCRKAYGYTF. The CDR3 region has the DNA TGTGCCAGCAGCCCCAATGATAAGTGCCGAAAGGCCTATGGCTACACCTTC.

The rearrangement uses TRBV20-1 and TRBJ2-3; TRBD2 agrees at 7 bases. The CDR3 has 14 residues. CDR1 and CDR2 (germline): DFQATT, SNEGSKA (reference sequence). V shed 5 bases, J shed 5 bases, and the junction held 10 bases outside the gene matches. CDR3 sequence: CSARGGGPGDTQYF. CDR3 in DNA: TGCAGTGCTCGAGGCGGGGGACCCGGAGATACGCAGTATTTT.

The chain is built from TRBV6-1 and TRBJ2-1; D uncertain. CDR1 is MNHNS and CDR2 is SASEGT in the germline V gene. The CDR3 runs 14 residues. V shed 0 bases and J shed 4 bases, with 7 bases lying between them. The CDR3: CASSEAGKYNEQFF. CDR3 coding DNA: TGTGCCAGCAGTGAAGCTGGGAAATACAATGAGCAGTTCTTC.

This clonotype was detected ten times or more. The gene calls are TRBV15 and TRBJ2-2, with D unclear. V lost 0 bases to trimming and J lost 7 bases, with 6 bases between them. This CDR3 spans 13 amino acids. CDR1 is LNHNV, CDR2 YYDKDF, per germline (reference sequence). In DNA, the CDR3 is TGTGCCACCAGCAGAGATCCACGCGGGGAGCTGTTTTTT. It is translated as CATSRDPRGELFF.

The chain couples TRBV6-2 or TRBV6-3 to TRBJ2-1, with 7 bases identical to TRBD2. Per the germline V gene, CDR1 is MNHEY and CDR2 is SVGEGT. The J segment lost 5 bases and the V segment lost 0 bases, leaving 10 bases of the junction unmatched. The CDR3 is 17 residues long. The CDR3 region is CASSYSIGGRVNNEQFF. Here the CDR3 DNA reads TGTGCCAGCAGTTACTCGATAGGAGGGAGGGTGAACAATGAGCAGTTCTTC.

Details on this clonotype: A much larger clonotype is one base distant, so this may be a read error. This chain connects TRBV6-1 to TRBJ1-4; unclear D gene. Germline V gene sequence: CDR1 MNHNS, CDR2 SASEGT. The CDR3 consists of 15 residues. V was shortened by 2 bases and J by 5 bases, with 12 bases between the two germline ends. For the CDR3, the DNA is TGTGCCAGCAGTGAATATGGCAGTACGAATGAAAAACTGTTTTTT. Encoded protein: CASSEYGSTNEKLFF.

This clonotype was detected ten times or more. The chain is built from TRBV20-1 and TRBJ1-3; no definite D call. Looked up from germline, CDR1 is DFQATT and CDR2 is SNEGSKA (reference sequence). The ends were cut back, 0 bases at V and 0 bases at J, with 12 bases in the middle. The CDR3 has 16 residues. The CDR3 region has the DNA TGCAGTGCTAGAGATCGAATTTCCTACTCTGGAAACACCATATATTTT. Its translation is CSARDRISYSGNTIYF.

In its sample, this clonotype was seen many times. CDR3 sequence (DNA): TGTGCCAGCAGTTACTCGCCAAACAGAGCGGGGGGTAATCGGGGCACCGGGGAGCTGTTTTTT. The encoded protein is CASSYSPNRAGGNRGTGELFF. This rearrangement joins TRBV6-2 or TRBV6-3 to TRBJ2-2; 9 bases fit TRBD2. J was trimmed by 4 bases and V by 0 bases; bases with no gene match: 18. The CDR3 covers 21 residues. Germline V gives CDR1 MNHEY, CDR2 SVGEGT.

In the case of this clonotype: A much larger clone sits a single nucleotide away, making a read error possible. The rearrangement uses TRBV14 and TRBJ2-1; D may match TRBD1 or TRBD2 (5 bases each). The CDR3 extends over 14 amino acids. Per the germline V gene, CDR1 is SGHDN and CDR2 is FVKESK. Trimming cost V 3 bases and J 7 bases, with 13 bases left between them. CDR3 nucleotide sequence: TGTGCCAGCAGCCACCGGGGCAGAGGGAATGAGCAGTTCTTC. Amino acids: CASSHRGRGNEQFF.

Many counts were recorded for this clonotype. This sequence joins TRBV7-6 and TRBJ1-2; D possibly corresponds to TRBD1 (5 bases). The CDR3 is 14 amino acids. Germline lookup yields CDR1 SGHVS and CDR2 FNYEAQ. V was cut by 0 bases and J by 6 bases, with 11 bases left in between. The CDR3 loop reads CASSLALVGDGYTF. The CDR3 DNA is TGTGCCAGCAGCTTAGCGTTGGTAGGGGATGGCTACACCTTC. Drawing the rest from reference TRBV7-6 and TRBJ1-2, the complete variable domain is GAGVSQSPRYKVTKRGQDVALRCDPISGHVSLYWYRQALGQGPEFLTYFNYEAQQDKSGLPNDRFSAERPEGSISTLTIQRTEQRDSAMYRCASSLALVGDGYTFGSGTRLTVV.

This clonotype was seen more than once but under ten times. CDR3 sequence (DNA): TGTGCCAGCAGCTTAGCGCTAACAGATACGCAGTATTTT. Encoded protein: CASSLALTDTQYF. J is TRBJ2-3 and V is TRBV7-6; unclear D gene. The CDR3 consists of 13 residues. The V gene's germline CDR1 is SGHVS and CDR2 FNYEAQ. V was pared by 0 bases and J by 3 bases, with 4 bases between.